The rows below give T cell receptor beta chains drawn from one sample of a study of T cell repertoires in cytomegalovirus infection. These receptors have no identified antigens. MiXCR, applied by TCRdb to the reads, yields one record per CDR3 protein. The sample includes approximately 270,000 distinct CDR3 sequences, roughly a fifth of them seen just once. Sequencing was performed on cultured PBMCs, taken from culture after CMV antigen stimulation. The receptors were gathered from a human donor in good health (CMV status not recorded). Some clones in this sample may be carry-over from other donors' samples. Each CDR3 is given with its conserved first and last residue. The D gene is left open where the match is weak. Size is stated for part of the rows, as once, few or many counts, or as a class when the clone is expanded.

size: few
D: TRBD2
length: 18
V: TRBV27
J: TRBJ2-1
CDR3: CASSPRGGVVLAYNEQFF
DNA: TGTGCCAGCAGTCCACGGGGGGGAGTAGTTTTGGCCTACAATGAGCAGTTCTTC

size: .
D: TRBD1
length: 14
V: TRBV10-3
J: TRBJ1-1
CDR3: CAIDSGQGPAEAFF
DNA: TGTGCCATCGACTCGGGACAGGGGCCAGCTGAAGCTTTCTTT

size: .
D: .
length: 13
V: TRBV6-1
J: TRBJ2-3
CDR3: CASSPNPQDTQYF
DNA: TGTGCCAGCAGTCCCAACCCTCAGGATACGCAGTATTTT

size: many
D: .
length: 13
V: TRBV12-3/TRBV12-4
J: TRBJ2-5
CDR3: CASKRDSQETQYF
DNA: TGTGCCAGCAAGCGGGACAGCCAAGAGACCCAGTACTTC

size: .
D: .
length: 14
V: TRBV6-6
J: TRBJ2-5
CDR3: CATKLGGVGETQYF
DNA: TGTGCCACCAAACTTGGGGGAGTAGGAGAGACCCAGTACTTC

size: few
D: .
length: 16
V: TRBV5-6
J: TRBJ2-1
CDR3: CASSLGQGSSYNEQFF
DNA: TGTGCCAGCAGCTTAGGGCAGGGAAGCTCCTACAATGAGCAGTTCTTC

size: few
D: .
length: 15
V: TRBV6-4
J: TRBJ2-1
CDR3: CASSDSGTPLNEQFF
DNA: TGTGCCAGCAGTGACTCGGGGACTCCTCTGAATGAGCAGTTCTTC

size: few
D: .
length: 11
V: TRBV3-1
J: TRBJ2-1
CDR3: CASSSLDEQFF
DNA: TGTGCCAGCAGCAGCCTCGATGAGCAGTTCTTC

size: .
D: TRBD1
length: 14
V: TRBV28
J: TRBJ1-6
CDR3: CASSLGTDKSPLHF
DNA: TGTGCCAGCAGTTTGGGGACAGATAAATCACCCCTCCACTTT

size: few
D: TRBD2
length: 12
V: TRBV29-1
J: TRBJ2-1
CDR3: CSALAGANEQFF
DNA: TGCAGCGCCCTAGCGGGAGCCAATGAGCAGTTCTTC

size: .
D: .
length: 13
V: TRBV14
J: TRBJ1-1
CDR3: CASSLMGQTEAFF
DNA: TGTGCCAGCAGCCTAATGGGACAAACAGAAGCTTTCTTT

size: medium-sized
D: TRBD2
length: 15
V: TRBV12-3/TRBV12-4
J: TRBJ2-3
CDR3: CASSPAGVSTDTQYF
DNA: TGTGCCAGCAGTCCAGCGGGAGTGAGCACAGATACGCAGTATTTT

size: .
D: TRBD1
length: 17
V: TRBV5-6
J: TRBJ2-6
CDR3: CASSAGQGRGGANVLTF
DNA: TGTGCCAGCAGCGCAGGACAGGGGCGTGGAGGGGCCAACGTCCTGACTTTC

size: few
D: .
length: 18
V: TRBV7-8
J: TRBJ2-3
CDR3: CASSLRGGWQASTDTQYF
DNA: TGTGCCAGCAGCTTAAGGGGCGGTTGGCAGGCGAGCACAGATACGCAGTATTTT

size: many
D: .
length: 12
V: TRBV11-2
J: TRBJ2-1
CDR3: CASSLTGNEQFF
DNA: TGTGCCAGCAGCTTAACAGGGAATGAGCAGTTCTTC

size: few
D: .
length: 15
V: TRBV11-2
J: TRBJ2-7
CDR3: CASSPAGVGIYEQYF
DNA: TGTGCCAGCAGCCCAGCAGGGGTAGGAATCTACGAGCAGTACTTC

size: .
D: .
length: 15
V: TRBV19
J: TRBJ1-5
CDR3: CASSRDDRSNQPQHF
DNA: TGTGCCAGTAGTAGGGACGACAGAAGCAATCAGCCCCAGCATTTT

size: .
D: TRBD1
length: 14
V: TRBV12-3/TRBV12-4
J: TRBJ2-2
CDR3: CASRADRDTGELFF
DNA: TGTGCCAGCAGGGCCGACAGGGACACCGGGGAGCTGTTTTTT

size: many
D: .
length: 13
V: TRBV6-1
J: TRBJ2-7
CDR3: CASSEHSSYEQYF
DNA: TGTGCCAGCAGTGAACACAGCTCCTACGAGCAGTACTTC

size: .
D: .
length: 14
V: TRBV5-4
J: TRBJ2-4
CDR3: CASSLELAKNIQYF
DNA: TGTGCCAGCAGCTTGGAACTAGCCAAAAACATTCAGTACTTC

size: .
D: TRBD1
length: 14
V: TRBV6-6
J: TRBJ1-2
CDR3: CASSHGTAVYGYTF
DNA: TGTGCCAGCAGTCACGGGACAGCCGTCTATGGCTACACCTTC

size: .
D: TRBD1
length: 16
V: TRBV12-3/TRBV12-4
J: TRBJ2-4
CDR3: CASTMTGLSPKNIQYF
DNA: TGTGCCAGCACCATGACAGGGTTGTCTCCCAAAAACATTCAGTACTTC

size: few
D: .
length: 14
V: TRBV20-1
J: TRBJ2-2
CDR3: CSASEVGNTGELFF
DNA: TGCAGTGCTAGCGAGGTCGGGAACACCGGGGAGCTGTTTTTT

size: many
D: .
length: 16
V: TRBV27
J: TRBJ2-3
CDR3: CASSSPPGTPTDTQYF
DNA: TGTGCCAGCAGTTCCCCCCCCGGGACACCCACAGATACGCAGTATTTT

size: few
D: TRBD2
length: 15
V: TRBV20-1
J: TRBJ2-5
CDR3: CSATGSGRPQETQYF
DNA: TGCAGTGCCACGGGTAGCGGGAGGCCTCAAGAGACCCAGTACTTC

size: .
D: .
length: 15
V: TRBV27
J: TRBJ2-3
CDR3: CASSLSWGRRDTQYF
DNA: TGTGCCAGCAGTTTATCTTGGGGGAGGAGGGATACGCAGTATTTT

size: .
D: TRBD2
length: 15
V: TRBV18
J: TRBJ2-7
CDR3: CASSPQGLAGDEQYF
DNA: TGTGCCAGCTCACCACAGGGACTAGCGGGAGATGAGCAGTACTTC

size: many
D: .
length: 14
V: TRBV7-2
J: TRBJ2-3
CDR3: CASSLGRTRDTQYF
DNA: TGTGCCAGCAGCTTAGGGAGGACCAGGGATACGCAGTATTTT

size: few
D: .
length: 17
V: TRBV7-2
J: TRBJ2-1
CDR3: CASSLLRDGSSYNEQFF
DNA: TGTGCCAGCAGCTTACTCCGGGATGGGAGCTCCTACAATGAGCAGTTCTTC

size: .
D: TRBD1
length: 15
V: TRBV5-1
J: TRBJ1-6
CDR3: CASSLTGEGNSPLHF
DNA: TGCGCCAGCAGCTTAACAGGGGAAGGAAATTCACCCCTCCACTTT

size: few
D: TRBD1
length: 16
V: TRBV12-3/TRBV12-4
J: TRBJ1-5
CDR3: CASTPTGAWSNQPQHF
DNA: TGTGCCAGCACCCCGACAGGGGCTTGGAGCAATCAGCCCCAGCATTTT

size: few
D: .
length: 17
V: TRBV11-3
J: TRBJ2-2
CDR3: CASSLTPRGVVVGELFF
DNA: TGTGCCAGCAGCTTAACCCCCCGCGGAGTTGTTGTCGGGGAGCTGTTTTTT

size: once
D: TRBD1
length: 14
V: TRBV12-3/TRBV12-4
J: TRBJ1-4
CDR3: CASSFDRALEKLFF
DNA: TGTGCCAGCAGTTTCGACAGGGCTTTGGAAAAACTGTTTTTT

size: many
D: TRBD2
length: 15
V: TRBV7-2
J: TRBJ2-5
CDR3: CASSFNAGGDETQYF
DNA: TGTGCCAGCAGCTTTAATGCGGGAGGGGACGAGACCCAGTACTTC

size: many
D: .
length: 15
V: TRBV7-9
J: TRBJ2-7
CDR3: CASSSGRERNYEQYF
DNA: TGTGCCAGCAGCTCGGGACGGGAAAGGAACTACGAGCAGTACTTC

size: .
D: TRBD1
length: 15
V: TRBV10-3
J: TRBJ2-7
CDR3: CAISVTGTGGNEQYF
DNA: TGTGCCATCAGTGTTACCGGGACAGGGGGAAACGAGCAGTACTTC

size: many
D: .
length: 13
V: TRBV7-8
J: TRBJ1-1
CDR3: CASSLDLITEAFF
DNA: TGTGCCAGCAGCTTAGATTTGATAACTGAAGCTTTCTTT

size: .
D: .
length: 12
V: TRBV6-6
J: TRBJ1-1
CDR3: CASSYLGPSFFF
DNA: TGTGCCAGCAGTTACTTGGGTCCCTCGTTTTTCTTT

size: few
D: .
length: 14
V: TRBV24-1
J: TRBJ2-1
CDR3: CATLGHDSNNEQFF
DNA: TGTGCCACCCTCGGACATGATTCTAACAATGAGCAGTTCTTC

size: many
D: .
length: 14
V: TRBV7-3
J: TRBJ1-1
CDR3: CASSLVQASAEAFF
DNA: TGTGCCAGCAGCTTGGTACAGGCATCGGCTGAAGCTTTCTTT

size: few
D: TRBD1
length: 14
V: TRBV4-1
J: TRBJ1-4
CDR3: CASSSRDRDEKLFF
DNA: TGCGCCAGCAGCAGCCGGGACAGAGATGAAAAACTGTTTTTT

size: .
D: .
length: 13
V: TRBV6-5
J: TRBJ2-3
CDR3: CASSSDSSYTQYF
DNA: TGTGCCAGCAGTTCGGACAGCTCCTATACGCAGTATTTT

size: .
D: .
length: 14
V: TRBV28
J: TRBJ2-7
CDR3: CASSLGGEAYEQYF
DNA: TGTGCCAGCAGTTTGGGCGGGGAAGCCTACGAGCAGTACTTC

size: few
D: .
length: 17
V: TRBV27
J: TRBJ2-2
CDR3: CASSSIAWGGDTGELFF
DNA: TGTGCCAGCAGTTCAATAGCTTGGGGTGGCGACACCGGGGAGCTGTTTTTT

size: few
D: .
length: 15
V: TRBV11-2
J: TRBJ1-2
CDR3: CASSASTGNRGGYTF
DNA: TGTGCCAGCAGCGCTAGTACAGGGAATCGCGGTGGCTACACCTTC

size: few
D: TRBD1
length: 16
V: TRBV6-5
J: TRBJ1-1
CDR3: CASRFRTGGVDTEAFF
DNA: TGTGCCAGCAGATTCAGGACAGGGGGCGTCGACACTGAAGCTTTCTTT

size: .
D: TRBD1
length: 14
V: TRBV6-1
J: TRBJ2-2
CDR3: CASRTGVNTGELFF
DNA: TGTGCCAGCAGGACAGGGGTCAACACCGGGGAGCTGTTTTTT

size: few
D: TRBD2
length: 15
V: TRBV5-1
J: TRBJ2-1
CDR3: CASSWTSGLYNEQFF
DNA: TGCGCCAGCAGCTGGACTAGCGGCCTCTACAATGAGCAGTTCTTC

size: few
D: .
length: 16
V: TRBV28
J: TRBJ2-6
CDR3: CASRETGSSGANVLTF
DNA: TGTGCCAGCAGAGAGACAGGATCCTCTGGGGCCAACGTCCTGACTTTC

size: many
D: .
length: 15
V: TRBV7-2
J: TRBJ1-1
CDR3: CASSPSTASNTEAFF
DNA: TGTGCCAGCAGCCCCTCGACAGCCTCCAACACTGAAGCTTTCTTT

size: few
D: .
length: 11
V: TRBV10-3
J: TRBJ2-5
CDR3: CASEEGKTQYF
DNA: TGTGCCTCTGAGGAGGGGAAGACCCAGTACTTC

size: .
D: TRBD2
length: 15
V: TRBV11-1
J: TRBJ2-3
CDR3: CASSSPSGGRHTQYF
DNA: TGTGCCAGCAGCTCCCCTAGCGGGGGACGACATACGCAGTATTTT

size: few
D: .
length: 16
V: TRBV28
J: TRBJ1-5
CDR3: CASSLSDRRSNQPQHF
DNA: TGTGCCAGCAGTTTGAGTGACAGGCGTAGCAATCAGCCCCAGCATTTT